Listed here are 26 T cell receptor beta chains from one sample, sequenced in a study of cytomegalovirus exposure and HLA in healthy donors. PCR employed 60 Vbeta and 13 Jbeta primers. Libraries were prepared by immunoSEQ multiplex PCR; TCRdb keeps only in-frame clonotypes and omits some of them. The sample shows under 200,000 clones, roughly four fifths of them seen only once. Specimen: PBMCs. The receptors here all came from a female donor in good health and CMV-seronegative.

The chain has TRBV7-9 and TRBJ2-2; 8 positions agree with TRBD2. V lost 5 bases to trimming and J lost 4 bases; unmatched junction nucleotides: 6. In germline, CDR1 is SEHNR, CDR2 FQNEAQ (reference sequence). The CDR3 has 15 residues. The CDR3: CASSQTGGGTGELFF. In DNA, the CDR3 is TGTGCCAGCAGCCAAACGGGAGGGGGCACCGGGGAGCTGTTTTTT. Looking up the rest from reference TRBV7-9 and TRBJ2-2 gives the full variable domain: DTGVSQNPRHKITKRGQNVTFRCDPISEHNRLYWYRQTLGQGPEFLTYFQNEAQLEKSRLLSDRFSAERPKGSFSTLEIQRTEQGDSAMYLCASSQTGGGTGELFFGEGSRLTVL.

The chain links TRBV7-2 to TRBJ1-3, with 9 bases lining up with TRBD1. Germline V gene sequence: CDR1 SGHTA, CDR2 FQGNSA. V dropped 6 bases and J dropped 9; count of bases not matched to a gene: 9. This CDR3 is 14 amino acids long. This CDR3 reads CASSRGRTGATIYF. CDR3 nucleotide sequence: TGTGCCAGCAGTCGAGGGAGGACAGGGGCCACCATATATTTT.

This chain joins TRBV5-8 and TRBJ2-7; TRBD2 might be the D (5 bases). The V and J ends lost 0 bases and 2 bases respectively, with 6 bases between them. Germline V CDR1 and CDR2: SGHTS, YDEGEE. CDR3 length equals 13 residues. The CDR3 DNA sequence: TGTGCCAGCAGCTTGGCCGGGACCTACGAGCAGTACTTC. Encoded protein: CASSLAGTYEQYF.

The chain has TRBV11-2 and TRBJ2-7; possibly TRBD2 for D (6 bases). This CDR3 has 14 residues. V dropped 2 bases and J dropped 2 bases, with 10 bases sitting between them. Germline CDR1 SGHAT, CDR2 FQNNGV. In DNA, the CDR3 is TGTGCCAGCAGCTTATTGGGAGGCCCCTACGAGCAGTACTTC. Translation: CASSLLGGPYEQYF.

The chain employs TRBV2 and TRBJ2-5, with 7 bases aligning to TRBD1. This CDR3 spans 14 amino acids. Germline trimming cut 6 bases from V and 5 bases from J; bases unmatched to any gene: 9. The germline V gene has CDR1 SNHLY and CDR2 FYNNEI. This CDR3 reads CASRGGAGYETQYF. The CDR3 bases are TGTGCCAGCAGAGGGGGCGCCGGGTATGAGACCCAGTACTTC.

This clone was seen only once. The CDR3 here is CASSVDGQNYGYTF. The CDR3 DNA sequence: TGTGCCAGCAGCGTTGATGGACAGAACTATGGCTACACCTTC. This sequence joins TRBV9 and TRBJ1-2; weak D call: TRBD1 (6 bases). Trimming removed 2 bases from V and 2 bases from J, with 10 bases in between. The V gene's germline CDR1 is SGDLS and CDR2 YYNGEE. The CDR3 extends over 14 amino acids.

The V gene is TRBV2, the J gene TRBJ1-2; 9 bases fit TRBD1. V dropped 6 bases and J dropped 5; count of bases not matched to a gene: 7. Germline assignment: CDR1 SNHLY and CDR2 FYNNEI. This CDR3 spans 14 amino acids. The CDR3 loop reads CASRATGGAYGYTF. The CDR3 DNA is TGTGCCAGCAGGGCTACAGGGGGCGCTTATGGCTACACCTTC. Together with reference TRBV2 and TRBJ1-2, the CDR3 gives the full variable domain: EPEVTQTPSHQVTQMGQEVILRCVPISNHLYFYWYRQILGQKVEFLVSFYNNEISEKSEIFDDQFSVERPDGSNFTLKIRSTKLEDSAMYFCASRATGGAYGYTFGSGTRLTVV.

The CDR3 loop reads CASSQSIAMSSYNEQFF. CDR3 sequence (DNA): TGTGCCAGCAGCCAATCAATTGCCATGAGCTCCTACAATGAGCAGTTCTTC. V and J are TRBV16 and TRBJ2-1; D not certain. Deletions cut 0 bases from V and 0 bases from J, with 12 bases between. Germline V gene sequence: CDR1 KGHSY, CDR2 FQNENV. The CDR3 is 17 amino acids.

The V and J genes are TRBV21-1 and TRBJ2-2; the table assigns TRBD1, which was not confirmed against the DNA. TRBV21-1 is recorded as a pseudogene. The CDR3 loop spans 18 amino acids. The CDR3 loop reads CASSTYKTGGADTGELFF. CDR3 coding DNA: TGTGCCAGCAGCACGTACAAGACAGGGGGCGCAGACACCGGGGAGCTGTTTTTT.

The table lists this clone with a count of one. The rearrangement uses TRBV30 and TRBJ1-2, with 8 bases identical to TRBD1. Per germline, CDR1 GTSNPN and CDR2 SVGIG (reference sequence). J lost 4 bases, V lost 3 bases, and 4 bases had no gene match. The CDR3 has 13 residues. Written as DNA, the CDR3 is TGTGCCTGGAGCCTTGACAGGGGCTATGGCTACACCTTC. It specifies CAWSLDRGYGYTF.

CDR3 amino acids: CASSLAQVGETQYF. The DNA of the CDR3 is TGTGCCAGCAGCTTAGCGCAGGTGGGAGAGACCCAGTACTTC. V and J are TRBV7-8 and TRBJ2-5; D remains unclear. Trimming stripped 0 bases from V and 4 bases from J, with 9 bases between. The germline gives CDR1 SGHVS, CDR2 FQNEAQ. The CDR3 extends over 14 amino acids.

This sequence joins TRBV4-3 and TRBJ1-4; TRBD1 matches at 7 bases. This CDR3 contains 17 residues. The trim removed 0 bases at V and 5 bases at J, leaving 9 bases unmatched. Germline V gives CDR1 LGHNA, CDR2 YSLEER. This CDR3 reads CASSQDFRTGYNEKLFF. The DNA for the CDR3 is TGCGCCAGCAGCCAAGATTTCAGGACAGGTTACAATGAAAAACTGTTTTTT.

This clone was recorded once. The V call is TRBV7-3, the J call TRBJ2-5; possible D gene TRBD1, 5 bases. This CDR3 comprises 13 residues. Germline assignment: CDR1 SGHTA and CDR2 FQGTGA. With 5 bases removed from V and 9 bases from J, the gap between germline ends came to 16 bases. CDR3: CASSPNPGMAQYF. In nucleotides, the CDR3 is TGTGCCAGCAGCCCTAACCCAGGGATGGCCCAGTACTTC.

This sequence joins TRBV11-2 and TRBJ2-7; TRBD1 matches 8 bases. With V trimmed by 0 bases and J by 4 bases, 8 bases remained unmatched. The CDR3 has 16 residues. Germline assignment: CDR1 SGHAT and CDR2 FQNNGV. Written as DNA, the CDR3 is TGTGCCAGCAGCTTAGATCAGGCAGGGGGCGGTTACGAGCAGTACTTC. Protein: CASSLDQAGGGYEQYF.

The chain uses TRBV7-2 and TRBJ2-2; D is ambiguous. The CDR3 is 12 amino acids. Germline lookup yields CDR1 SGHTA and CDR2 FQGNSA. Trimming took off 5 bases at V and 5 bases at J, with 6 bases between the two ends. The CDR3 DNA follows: TGTGCCAGCAGCGCACTGACCGGGGAGCTGTTTTTT. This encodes CASSALTGELFF. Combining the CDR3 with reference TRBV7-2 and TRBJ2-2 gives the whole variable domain GAGVSQSPSNKVTEKGKDVELRCDPISGHTALYWYRQSLGQGLEFLIYFQGNSAPDKSGLPSDRFSAERTGGSVSTLTIQRTQQEDSAVYLCASSALTGELFFGEGSRLTVL.

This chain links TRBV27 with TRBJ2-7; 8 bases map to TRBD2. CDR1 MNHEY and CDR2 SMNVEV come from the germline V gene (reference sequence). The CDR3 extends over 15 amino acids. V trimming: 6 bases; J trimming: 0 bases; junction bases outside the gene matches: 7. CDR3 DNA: TGTGCCAGCAGGAGTAGCGGGGCATACTCCTACGAGCAGTACTTC. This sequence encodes CASRSSGAYSYEQYF.

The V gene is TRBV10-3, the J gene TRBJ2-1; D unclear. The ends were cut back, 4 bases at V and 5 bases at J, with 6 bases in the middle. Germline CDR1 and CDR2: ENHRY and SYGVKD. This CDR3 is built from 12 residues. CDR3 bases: TGTGCCATCAGTGTAGGAGACAATGAGCAGTTCTTC. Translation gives CAISVGDNEQFF.

The CDR3 DNA is TGTGCCAGCAGTTTGGCAGGGGGCGGCAATCAGCCCCAGCATTTT. This gives the protein CASSLAGGGNQPQHF. This chain uses TRBV28 with TRBJ1-5; 8 bases line up with TRBD1. V lost 3 bases and J lost 2; bases outside the gene matches: 3. This CDR3 comprises 15 residues. Germline lookup yields CDR1 MDHEN and CDR2 SYDVKM. Using reference TRBV28 and TRBJ1-5 for the parts outside the CDR3, the full variable domain is DVKVTQSSRYLVKRTGEKVFLECVQDMDHENMFWYRQDPGLGLRLIYFSYDVKMKEKGDIPEGYSVSREKKERFSLILESASTNQTSMYLCASSLAGGGNQPQHFGDGTRLSIL.

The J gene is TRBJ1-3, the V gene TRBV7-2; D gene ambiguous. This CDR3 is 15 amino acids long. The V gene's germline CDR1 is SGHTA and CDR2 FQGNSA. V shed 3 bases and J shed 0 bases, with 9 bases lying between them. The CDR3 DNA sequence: TGTGCCAGCAGCTTCCAAACTCGCTCTGGAAACACCATATATTTT. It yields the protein CASSFQTRSGNTIYF. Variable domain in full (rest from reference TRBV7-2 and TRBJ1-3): GAGVSQSPSNKVTEKGKDVELRCDPISGHTALYWYRQSLGQGLEFLIYFQGNSAPDKSGLPSDRFSAERTGGSVSTLTIQRTQQEDSAVYLCASSFQTRSGNTIYFGEGSWLTVV.

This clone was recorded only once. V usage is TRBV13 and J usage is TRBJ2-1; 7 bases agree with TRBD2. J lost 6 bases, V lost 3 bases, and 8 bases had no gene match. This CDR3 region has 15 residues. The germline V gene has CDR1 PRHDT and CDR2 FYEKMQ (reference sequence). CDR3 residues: CASSFYREVINEQFF. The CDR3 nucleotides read TGTGCCAGCAGCTTCTACCGGGAGGTTATCAATGAGCAGTTCTTC.

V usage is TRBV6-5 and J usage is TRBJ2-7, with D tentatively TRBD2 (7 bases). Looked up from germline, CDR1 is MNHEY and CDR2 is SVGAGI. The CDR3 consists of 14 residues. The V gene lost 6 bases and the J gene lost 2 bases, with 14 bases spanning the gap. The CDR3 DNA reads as TGTGCCAGCAGGTCCACGGGGGGCACCTACGAGCAGTACTTC. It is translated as CASRSTGGTYEQYF.

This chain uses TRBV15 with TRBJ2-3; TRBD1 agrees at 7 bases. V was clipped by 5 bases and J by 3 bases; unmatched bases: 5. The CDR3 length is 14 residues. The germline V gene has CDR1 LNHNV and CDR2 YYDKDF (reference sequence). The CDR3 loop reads CATSPRQGTDTQYF. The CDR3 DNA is TGTGCCACCAGCCCGCGACAGGGAACAGATACGCAGTATTTT.

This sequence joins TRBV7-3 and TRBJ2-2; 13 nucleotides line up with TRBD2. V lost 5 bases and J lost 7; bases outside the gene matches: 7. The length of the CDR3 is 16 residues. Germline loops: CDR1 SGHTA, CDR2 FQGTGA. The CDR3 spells CASSDTSGRAGGELFF. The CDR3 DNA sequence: TGTGCCAGCAGCGATACTAGCGGGAGGGCCGGCGGGGAGCTGTTTTTT.

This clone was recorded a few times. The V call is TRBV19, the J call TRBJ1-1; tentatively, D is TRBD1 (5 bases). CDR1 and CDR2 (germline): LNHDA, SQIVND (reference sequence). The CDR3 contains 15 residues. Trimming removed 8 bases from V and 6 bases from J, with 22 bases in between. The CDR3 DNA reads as TGTGCCAGTGGCGGGGGGGGAAATTTGTTCGCTGAAGCTTTCTTT. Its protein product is CASGGGGNLFAEAFF.

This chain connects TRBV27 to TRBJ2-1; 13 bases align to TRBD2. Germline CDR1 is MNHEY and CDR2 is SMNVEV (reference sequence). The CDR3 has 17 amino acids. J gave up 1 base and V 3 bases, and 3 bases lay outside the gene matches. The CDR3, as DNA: TGTGCCAGCAGTTTGACTAGCGGGAGGATTTCCTACAATGAGCAGTTCTTC. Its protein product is CASSLTSGRISYNEQFF.

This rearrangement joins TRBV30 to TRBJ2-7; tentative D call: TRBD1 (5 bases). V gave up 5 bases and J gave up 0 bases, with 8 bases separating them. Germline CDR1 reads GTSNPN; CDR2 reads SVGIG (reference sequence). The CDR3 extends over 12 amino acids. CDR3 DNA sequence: TGTGCCTGGGACAGAGGCTCCTACGAGCAGTACTTC. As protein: CAWDRGSYEQYF.